What follows are 10 T cell receptor beta chains derived from one specimen sequenced in a study of long-term antiretroviral therapy in people with HIV. Investigators performed immunoSEQ version v3.0 at survey level. Data came from immunoSEQ multiplex PCR; TCRdb stores just in-frame clones and leaves some out. In the table there are about 28,000 clones, less than 90% of which are singletons. Sequencing used unsorted PBMCs, obtained 0.4 years after starting antiretroviral therapy. These TCRs come from a man aged 18-30 years with HIV.

The chain uses TRBV19 and TRBJ1-1; no definite D call. Germline assignment: CDR1 LNHDA and CDR2 SQIVND (reference sequence). The CDR3 has 13 amino acids. Trimming took 2 bases from V and 5 from J, leaving 9 bases between them. The CDR3 coding sequence is TGTGCCAGTAGTATAACGGCGGGGACTGAAGCTTTCTTT. Translating gives CASSITAGTEAFF.

V and J are TRBV11-3 and TRBJ2-2, with D possibly matching TRBD2 (5 bases). The CDR3 covers 17 residues. The germline V and J ends were trimmed by 1 base and 4 bases, with 16 bases remaining between them. In germline, CDR1 is SGHNT, CDR2 YENEEA. The CDR3 DNA is TGTGCCAGCAGCTTAGGGGTATCGGGGTCAATCACCGGGGAGCTGTTTTTT. Translated: CASSLGVSGSITGELFF. The full variable domain, completed using reference TRBV11-3 and TRBJ2-2, is EAGVVQSPRYKIIEKKQPVAFWCNPISGHNTLYWYLQNLGQGPELLIRYENEEAVDDSQLPKDRFSAERLKGVDSTLKIQPAELGDSAVYLCASSLGVSGSITGELFFGEGSRLTVL.

V is TRBV9 and J is TRBJ2-7, with a weak D call TRBD2 (6 bases). Per germline, CDR1 SGDLS and CDR2 YYNGEE. The CDR3 loop spans 13 amino acids. Trimming pared 5 bases from V and 5 bases from J, leaving 14 bases between. The CDR3 region is CASSSGNKHEQYF. In DNA form, the CDR3 reads TGTGCCAGCAGTAGCGGAAATAAGCACGAGCAGTACTTC.

This clone turned up a few times. The chain joins TRBV7-2 to TRBJ2-7; D unclear. With 1 base removed from V and 0 bases from J, the gap between germline ends came to 4 bases. The CDR3 has 13 residues. Germline assignment: CDR1 SGHTA and CDR2 FQGNSA. The CDR3 DNA is TGTGCCAGCAGCTTAGGATTCTCCTACGAGCAGTACTTC. It translates to CASSLGFSYEQYF.

This sequence joins TRBV27 and TRBJ1-2; D is unclear. CDR1 MNHEY and CDR2 SMNVEV come from the germline V gene (reference sequence). V lost 6 bases to trimming and J lost 6 bases, with 17 bases between them. The CDR3 has 14 residues. The CDR3 DNA sequence: TGTGCCAGCAGCTTCCTACCTGGGAGCGATGGCTACACCTTC. Translating it yields CASSFLPGSDGYTF.

This chain connects TRBV6-4 to TRBJ1-5; tentative D call: TRBD1 (6 bases). The CDR3 loop spans 14 amino acids. Trimming shortened V by 0 bases and J by 6 bases, and 9 bases separated the two germline ends. The germline CDR1 and CDR2 sequences are MRHNA and SNTAGT. CDR3 sequence: CASSDSGGGQPQHF. DNA for the CDR3: TGTGCCAGCAGTGACTCAGGGGGGGGTCAGCCCCAGCATTTT.

V and J are TRBV5-1 and TRBJ1-1; TRBD1 matches at 7 bases. J lost 3 bases, V lost 2 bases, and 7 bases had no gene match. This CDR3 is 15 amino acids long. The V gene's germline CDR1 is SGHRS and CDR2 YFSETQ. The chain's CDR3 is CASSLYRGGDTEAFF. CDR3 DNA: TGCGCCAGCAGCTTATACAGGGGAGGGGACACTGAAGCTTTCTTT.

The chain employs TRBV28 and TRBJ1-2, with D uncertain. CDR1 and CDR2 from the germline V gene are MDHEN and SYDVKM. The CDR3 has 14 residues. The V and J ends lost 3 bases and 3 bases respectively, with 11 bases between them. The CDR3 nucleotides read TGTGCCAGCAGTTTGTTACGGGGATACTATGGCTACACCTTC. It codes for CASSLLRGYYGYTF.

V and J are TRBV7-9 and TRBJ2-3, with 8 positions matching TRBD1. Looked up from germline, CDR1 is SEHNR and CDR2 is FQNEAQ (reference sequence). V gave up 5 bases and J gave up 2 bases; unmatched junction bases: 9. This CDR3 comprises 16 residues. The CDR3 coding sequence is TGTGCCAGCAGCCCCCGGGACAGGAAGGACACAGATACGCAGTATTTT. Translated: CASSPRDRKDTDTQYF.

This clone was observed a single time. The rearrangement uses TRBV9 and TRBJ2-1, with D perhaps matching TRBD2 (5 bases). The CDR3 consists of 15 residues. With 2 bases removed from V and 0 bases from J, the gap between germline ends came to 9 bases. Germline V lookup: CDR1 SGDLS, CDR2 YYNGEE. This chain's CDR3 is CASSVEASSYNEQFF. The CDR3 bases are TGTGCCAGCAGCGTGGAGGCAAGCTCCTACAATGAGCAGTTCTTC.